This is a list of T cell receptor beta chains from one sample in a study of blood T cell repertoires in COVID-19. Sequencing was performed with immunoSEQ multiplex PCR; in TCRdb, only in-frame clones are kept and a portion is missing. The table lists roughly 120,000 clones, around 87% of them singletons, with roughly 29% in the top ten. Material for sequencing was peripheral blood. Receptors were obtained from a woman in her 70s with acute or convalescent COVID-19. CDR3s include the opening cysteine and the closing phenylalanine or tryptophan. Fields, in order: CDR3 protein, CDR3 DNA, J gene, D gene, clone size, V gene. A D gene is named only where the DNA matches it firmly. Rows may omit the clone size; those that give it use once, few, many or a size class.

CDR3aa: CASGGRSSETQYF; CDR3nt: TGTGCCAGCGGCGGGAGATCCAGCGAGACCCAGTACTTC; j_gene: TRBJ2-5; d_gene: TRBD2; abundance: .; v_gene: TRBV6-5
CDR3aa: CASSLAGPKEETQYF; CDR3nt: TGTGCCAGCAGTTTGGCGGGCCCCAAGGAGGAGACCCAGTACTTC; j_gene: TRBJ2-5; d_gene: .; abundance: .; v_gene: TRBV28
CDR3aa: CASSVDPGNYGYTF; CDR3nt: TGTGCCAGCAGCGTAGACCCAGGGAACTATGGCTACACCTTC; j_gene: TRBJ1-2; d_gene: .; abundance: few; v_gene: TRBV9
CDR3aa: CASSLWGGGQPQHF; CDR3nt: TGTGCCAGCAGTTTATGGGGAGGAGGCCAGCCCCAGCATTTT; j_gene: TRBJ1-5; d_gene: .; abundance: .; v_gene: TRBV27
CDR3aa: CASSSGTANTEAFF; CDR3nt: TGTGCCAGCAGTTCAGGGACAGCGAACACTGAAGCTTTCTTT; j_gene: TRBJ1-1; d_gene: TRBD1; abundance: .; v_gene: TRBV28
CDR3aa: CASSGGTGGAANEKLFF; CDR3nt: TGCGCCAGCAGCGGTGGGACAGGGGGCGCAGCTAATGAAAAACTGTTTTTT; j_gene: TRBJ1-4; d_gene: TRBD1; abundance: .; v_gene: TRBV5-1
CDR3aa: CASSQGKGQGASPLHF; CDR3nt: TGCGCCAGCAGCCAAGGGAAGGGACAGGGGGCTTCACCCCTCCACTTT; j_gene: TRBJ1-6; d_gene: TRBD1; abundance: .; v_gene: TRBV4-1
CDR3aa: CAWSVGGNNEQFF; CDR3nt: TGTGCCTGGAGTGTTGGGGGGAACAATGAGCAGTTCTTC; j_gene: TRBJ2-1; d_gene: .; abundance: .; v_gene: TRBV30
CDR3aa: CATSDAGVYEQYF; CDR3nt: TGTGCCACCAGTGACGCGGGGGTTTACGAGCAGTACTTC; j_gene: TRBJ2-7; d_gene: TRBD2; abundance: .; v_gene: TRBV24-1
CDR3aa: CASSGDRGANEKLFF; CDR3nt: TGTGCCAGCAGCGGCGACCGGGGAGCTAATGAAAAACTGTTTTTT; j_gene: TRBJ1-4; d_gene: .; abundance: .; v_gene: TRBV9
CDR3aa: CASSPPSSGSYNEQFF; CDR3nt: TGTGCCAGCTCACCACCGTCTAGCGGGTCTTACAATGAGCAGTTCTTC; j_gene: TRBJ2-1; d_gene: TRBD2; abundance: .; v_gene: TRBV18
CDR3aa: CAWSVWGLAKNIQYF; CDR3nt: TGTGCCTGGAGTGTATGGGGGCTAGCCAAAAACATTCAGTACTTC; j_gene: TRBJ2-4; d_gene: .; abundance: .; v_gene: TRBV30
CDR3aa: CASSAGQGYGQPQHF; CDR3nt: TGTGCCAGCAGTGCGGGACAGGGGTACGGTCAGCCCCAGCATTTT; j_gene: TRBJ1-5; d_gene: TRBD1; abundance: .; v_gene: TRBV2
CDR3aa: CASRPTSTGTEAFF; CDR3nt: TGCGCCAGCAGACCGACCTCGACGGGCACTGAAGCTTTCTTT; j_gene: TRBJ1-1; d_gene: .; abundance: .; v_gene: TRBV5-1
CDR3aa: CASSDLSGDYEQYF; CDR3nt: TGTGCCAGCAGCGACTTATCGGGGGACTACGAGCAGTACTTC; j_gene: TRBJ2-7; d_gene: .; abundance: .; v_gene: TRBV6-5
CDR3aa: CARSPGTHVKNIQYF; CDR3nt: TGTGCCAGAAGCCCCGGGACACACGTCAAAAACATTCAGTACTTC; j_gene: TRBJ2-4; d_gene: .; abundance: .; v_gene: TRBV5-3